This T cell receptor beta chain appears in the sequencing data of a study of cytomegalovirus exposure and HLA in healthy donors. General study findings and limits: A missense variant in DCLRE1C was later tied to TCR beta V- and J-gene trimming. The majority of CMV-associated TCR beta chains were reported as apparently HLA-restricted in a later analysis.

Note on this clone: Its antigen is currently unknown.

From germline, CDR1 is SGHNT and CDR2 YYREEE (reference sequence). The CDR3 extends over 14 amino acids. Deletions cut 3 bases from V and 1 base from J, with 10 bases between. PCR used 60 Vbeta primers and 13 Jbeta primers. Assay: immunoSEQ multiplex PCR; the TCRdb copy retains only in-frame clones and omits some. The table shows roughly 240,000 clones, with around 80% occurring only once. The chain carries TRBV5-4 and TRBJ1-1, with D possibly matching TRBD1 (5 bases). Sequenced sample: PBMCs. The TCR comes from a woman in her thirties or forties in good health and CMV-seropositive. CDR3 nucleotides: TGTGCCAGCAGCTGGACAAGTTCGAACACTGAAGCTTTCTTT. Translated, it gives CASSWTSSNTEAFF.